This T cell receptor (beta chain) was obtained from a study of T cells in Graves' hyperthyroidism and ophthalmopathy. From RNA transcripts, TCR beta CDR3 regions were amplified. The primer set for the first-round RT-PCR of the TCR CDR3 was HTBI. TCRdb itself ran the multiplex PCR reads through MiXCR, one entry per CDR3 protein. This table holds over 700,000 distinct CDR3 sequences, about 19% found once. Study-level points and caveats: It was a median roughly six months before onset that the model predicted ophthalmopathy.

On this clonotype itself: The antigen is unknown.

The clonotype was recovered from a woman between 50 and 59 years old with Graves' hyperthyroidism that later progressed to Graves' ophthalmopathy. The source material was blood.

Here the CDR3 reads CASSLKNRDGSNQPQHF. CDR3 sequence (DNA): TGTGCCAGCAGCCTCAAAAACAGGGACGGGAGCAATCAGCCCCAGCATTTT. This chain uses TRBV5-5 with TRBJ1-5, with D perhaps matching TRBD1 (6 bases). Trimming pared 4 bases from V and 1 base from J, leaving 18 bases between. Looked up from germline, CDR1 is SGHKS and CDR2 is YYEKEE (reference sequence). This CDR3 has 17 residues.